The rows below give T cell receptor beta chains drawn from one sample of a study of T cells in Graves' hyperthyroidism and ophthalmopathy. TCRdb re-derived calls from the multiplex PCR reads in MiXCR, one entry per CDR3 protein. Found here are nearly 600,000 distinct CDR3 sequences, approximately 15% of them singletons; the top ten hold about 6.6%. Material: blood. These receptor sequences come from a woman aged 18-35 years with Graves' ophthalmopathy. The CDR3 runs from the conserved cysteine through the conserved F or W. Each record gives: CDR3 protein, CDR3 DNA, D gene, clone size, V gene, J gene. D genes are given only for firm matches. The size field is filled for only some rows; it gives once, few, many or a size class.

CASSPGTGGNEQYF	TGTGCCAGCTCACCCGGGACAGGGGGCAACGAGCAGTACTTC	TRBD1	many	TRBV18	TRBJ2-7
CAISGEPGLGSSYEQYF	TGTGCCATCAGTGGCGAGCCGGGCCTAGGCAGCTCCTACGAGCAGTACTTC	.	many	TRBV10-3	TRBJ2-7
CSATIILSSYEQYF	TGCAGTGCGACGATTATCCTCAGCTCCTACGAGCAGTACTTC	.	.	TRBV20-1	TRBJ2-7
CSATPGNTIYF	TGCAGTGCCACTCCTGGTAACACCATATATTTT	.	many	TRBV20-1	TRBJ1-3
CASSQDALQGWETQYF	TGTGCCAGCAGCCAAGATGCATTACAGGGGTGGGAGACCCAGTACTTC	TRBD1	few	TRBV11-3	TRBJ2-5
CSARDLEASSSYNEQFF	TGCAGTGCTAGAGATCTCGAGGCTTCCAGCTCCTACAATGAGCAGTTCTTC	.	many	TRBV20-1	TRBJ2-1
CASSLGQSFSPLHF	TGTGCCAGCAGCTTAGGACAGTCGTTTTCACCCCTCCACTTT	.	.	TRBV7-9	TRBJ1-6
CASSGLAGGDGELFF	TGTGCCAGCAGCGGACTAGCGGGAGGGGACGGGGAGCTGTTTTTT	TRBD2	many	TRBV5-8	TRBJ2-2
CASSSTGVSYEQYF	TGTGCCAGCAGCTCAACAGGGGTCTCCTACGAGCAGTACTTC	TRBD1	many	TRBV11-1	TRBJ2-7
CASSIAGTGAYEQYF	TGTGCCAGTAGTATAGCCGGGACAGGGGCCTACGAGCAGTACTTC	TRBD1	.	TRBV19	TRBJ2-7
CASSIGRGTSYEQYF	TGTGCCAGTAGTATAGGGAGGGGGACTTCCTACGAGCAGTACTTC	.	few	TRBV19	TRBJ2-7
CAWSRGTATYEQYF	TGTGCCTGGAGCCGAGGGACAGCTACCTACGAGCAGTACTTC	TRBD1	many	TRBV30	TRBJ2-7
CSARDSPGNQPQHF	TGCAGTGCTAGAGATTCCCCTGGCAATCAGCCCCAGCATTTT	.	many	TRBV20-1	TRBJ1-5
CASSLGLAGGNTDTQYF	TGTGCCAGCAGTTTAGGACTAGCGGGAGGGAACACAGATACGCAGTATTTT	TRBD2	many	TRBV28	TRBJ2-3
CASSLGAGEGETQYF	TGTGCCAGCAGCTTGGGGGCAGGGGAAGGGGAGACCCAGTACTTC	.	few	TRBV5-8	TRBJ2-5
CSAREGGTYEQYF	TGCAGTGCTAGAGAAGGGGGGACTTACGAGCAGTACTTC	.	many	TRBV20-1	TRBJ2-7
CSARTGGYNEQFF	TGCAGTGCTAGAACGGGAGGGTACAATGAGCAGTTCTTC	TRBD2	many	TRBV20-1	TRBJ2-1
CASSLGTAETQYF	TGTGCCAGCAGTTTAGGGACAGCAGAGACCCAGTACTTC	.	.	TRBV12-3/TRBV12-4	TRBJ2-5
CASGFFLSGTHGSYNEQFF	TGTGCTAGTGGTTTTTTTCTCAGCGGGACCCATGGGTCCTACAATGAGCAGTTCTTC	TRBD2	many	TRBV12-5	TRBJ2-1
CASSEGALRSYEQYF	TGTGCCAGTAGTGAGGGGGCTTTAAGGTCCTACGAGCAGTACTTC	TRBD1	few	TRBV19	TRBJ2-7
CAISESVGLEKLFF	TGTGCCATCAGTGAGTCGGTAGGGCTTGAAAAACTGTTTTTT	.	.	TRBV10-3	TRBJ1-4
CASSLLAPQETQYF	TGTGCCAGCAGCTTATTGGCCCCCCAAGAGACCCAGTACTTC	.	many	TRBV7-9	TRBJ2-5
CSGNQGRDTEAFF	TGCAGCGGAAATCAGGGAAGAGACACTGAAGCTTTCTTT	.	many	TRBV29-1	TRBJ1-1
CASSLVGSGSGETQYF	TGTGCCAGCAGCTTGGTTGGTAGCGGGAGCGGGGAGACCCAGTACTTC	TRBD2	many	TRBV5-6	TRBJ2-5
CASTPALQGASYEQYF	TGTGCCAGCACTCCTGCGTTACAGGGGGCCTCCTACGAGCAGTACTTC	TRBD1	many	TRBV6-1	TRBJ2-7
CASSYSRTSPGGYTF	TGTGCCAGCAGTTACTCGAGGACGTCCCCTGGCGGCTACACCTTC	.	.	TRBV6-2/TRBV6-3	TRBJ1-2
CASSRGQGKPYGYTF	TGTGCCAGCAGCCGGGGACAGGGCAAGCCATATGGCTACACCTTC	TRBD1	few	TRBV7-9	TRBJ1-2
CAWSESGQGSYNEQFF	TGTGCCTGGAGTGAATCCGGACAGGGATCCTACAATGAGCAGTTCTTC	TRBD1	.	TRBV30	TRBJ2-1
CASSVGTPLAYEQYF	TGTGCCAGCAGCGTAGGGACCCCCTTAGCCTACGAGCAGTACTTC	.	many	TRBV9	TRBJ2-7
CASSYGGVWYEQYF	TGTGCCAGCAGTTACGGCGGGGTATGGTACGAGCAGTACTTC	.	many	TRBV6-2/TRBV6-3	TRBJ2-7
CASSLVEGTQYF	TGTGCCAGCAGCTTAGTTGAGGGGACCCAGTACTTC	.	many	TRBV11-2	TRBJ2-5
CASRTTSDTTDTQYF	TGCGCCAGCAGGACAACCTCGGATACCACAGATACGCAGTATTTT	.	.	TRBV5-1	TRBJ2-3
CASRTGLGFEQFF	TGTGCCAGCAGAACGGGACTAGGGTTTGAGCAGTTCTTC	TRBD2	few	TRBV7-9	TRBJ2-1
CASGSGTGAYNEQFF	TGTGCTAGTGGTTCCGGGACAGGGGCCTACAATGAGCAGTTCTTC	TRBD1	few	TRBV12-5	TRBJ2-1
CASSPRAEAFF	TGTGCCAGCTCACCGCGGGCTGAAGCTTTCTTT	.	many	TRBV18	TRBJ1-1
CASSLIAGGPQETQYF	TGTGCCAGCAGCTTAATAGCGGGAGGACCCCAAGAGACCCAGTACTTC	TRBD2	many	TRBV11-2	TRBJ2-5
CSVVSGGTQETQYF	TGCAGCGTTGTGTCGGGAGGGACCCAAGAGACCCAGTACTTC	TRBD2	many	TRBV29-1	TRBJ2-5
CASSLVADRDNNEQFF	TGTGCCAGCAGCTTAGTAGCGGACAGGGATAACAATGAGCAGTTCTTC	TRBD1	many	TRBV7-9	TRBJ2-1
CASSPPPRGYGYTF	TGTGCCAGCAGCCCCCCGCCGCGGGGATATGGCTACACCTTC	.	few	TRBV7-9	TRBJ1-2
CASSQDALSRGGEQYF	TGCGCCAGCAGCCAAGATGCGCTCAGCCGCGGAGGCGAGCAGTACTTC	.	.	TRBV4-1	TRBJ2-7
CASTLVPGRDTQYF	TGTGCCAGCACTCTAGTCCCAGGGAGAGATACGCAGTATTTT	.	.	TRBV28	TRBJ2-3
CASSLQAGGTYNEQFF	TGTGCCAGCAGCTTACAGGCGGGAGGGACCTACAATGAGCAGTTCTTC	TRBD2	many	TRBV7-3	TRBJ2-1
CASSSGLAGESPSYEQYF	TGTGCCAGCAGCTCGGGACTAGCGGGAGAGTCCCCCTCCTACGAGCAGTACTTC	TRBD2	many	TRBV7-9	TRBJ2-7
CASSPRSGSYNEQFF	TGTGCCAGCAGCCCAAGGAGCGGGAGTTACAATGAGCAGTTCTTC	TRBD2	many	TRBV9	TRBJ2-1
CASRSGRASGEQFF	TGTGCCAGCAGAAGCGGGAGGGCCTCAGGTGAGCAGTTCTTC	TRBD2	.	TRBV27	TRBJ2-1
CASSLINRAETGELFF	TGTGCCAGCAGCTTAATTAATCGGGCGGAAACCGGGGAGCTGTTTTTT	.	few	TRBV7-9	TRBJ2-2
CASSLDPRGSYEQYF	TGCGCCAGCAGCTTGGACCCTCGGGGCTCCTACGAGCAGTACTTC	.	many	TRBV5-1	TRBJ2-7
CASSAGLNEQFF	TGTGCCAGCAGCGCGGGACTAAATGAGCAGTTCTTC	TRBD2	few	TRBV7-8	TRBJ2-1
CASKSSGRGTDTQYF	TGTGCCAGCAAGTCTAGCGGGAGGGGCACAGATACGCAGTATTTT	TRBD2	many	TRBV12-3/TRBV12-4	TRBJ2-3
CASSYSKGGSYEQYF	TGTGCCAGCAGTTACTCAAAGGGAGGGAGTTACGAGCAGTACTTC	TRBD2	many	TRBV6-6	TRBJ2-7
CASRLSGATEQYF	TGTGCCAGCAGACTTAGCGGGGCCACGGAGCAGTACTTC	TRBD2	.	TRBV28	TRBJ2-7
CASRTGGMGYTF	TGTGCCAGCCGGACAGGGGGCATGGGCTACACCTTC	TRBD1	many	TRBV27	TRBJ1-2
CASSYVQGPRDLNEQFF	TGTGCCAGCAGTTATGTGCAGGGACCCCGGGATTTGAATGAGCAGTTCTTC	.	many	TRBV12-3/TRBV12-4	TRBJ2-1
CASRPSTVSYEQYF	TGTGCCAGCAGACCCTCGACAGTATCTTACGAGCAGTACTTC	.	many	TRBV6-1	TRBJ2-7
CATSDSTSGSRGFYEQYF	TGTGCCACCAGTGATAGCACTAGCGGGAGTCGCGGGTTCTACGAGCAGTACTTC	TRBD2	many	TRBV24-1	TRBJ2-7
CASSVVSPGSDGYTF	TGTGCCAGCAGCGTAGTCTCTCCAGGGTCGGATGGCTACACCTTC	.	many	TRBV9	TRBJ1-2